This T cell receptor beta chain was profiled in a study of OX40 agonist ivuxolimab in advanced cancers. For the study at large: A mean age of around 66 years, range about 20 to 79, was recorded, and about 83% were male.

CDR3 length equals 14 residues. In germline, CDR1 is LNHNV, CDR2 YYDKDF (reference sequence). V was pared by 1 base and J by 8 bases, with 7 bases of the junction left unmatched. This table comes from immunoSEQ multiplex PCR, and its TCRdb copy is limited to in-frame clones, with some not included. The data hold about 120,000 clones, with 80% to 90% observed a single time. This chain uses TRBV15 with TRBJ1-2; 7 nucleotides line up with TRBD1. The origin of this receptor is an adult with an advanced solid tumor such as melanoma, head and neck, liver or kidney cancer. The sample was CD4+ or CD8+ T cells sorted from blood, taken in a trial of the OX40 agonist ivuxolimab. CDR3 DNA sequence: TGTGCCACCAGCAGAGTACGGGACAGCTGGGGCTACACCTTC. This encodes CATSRVRDSWGYTF.